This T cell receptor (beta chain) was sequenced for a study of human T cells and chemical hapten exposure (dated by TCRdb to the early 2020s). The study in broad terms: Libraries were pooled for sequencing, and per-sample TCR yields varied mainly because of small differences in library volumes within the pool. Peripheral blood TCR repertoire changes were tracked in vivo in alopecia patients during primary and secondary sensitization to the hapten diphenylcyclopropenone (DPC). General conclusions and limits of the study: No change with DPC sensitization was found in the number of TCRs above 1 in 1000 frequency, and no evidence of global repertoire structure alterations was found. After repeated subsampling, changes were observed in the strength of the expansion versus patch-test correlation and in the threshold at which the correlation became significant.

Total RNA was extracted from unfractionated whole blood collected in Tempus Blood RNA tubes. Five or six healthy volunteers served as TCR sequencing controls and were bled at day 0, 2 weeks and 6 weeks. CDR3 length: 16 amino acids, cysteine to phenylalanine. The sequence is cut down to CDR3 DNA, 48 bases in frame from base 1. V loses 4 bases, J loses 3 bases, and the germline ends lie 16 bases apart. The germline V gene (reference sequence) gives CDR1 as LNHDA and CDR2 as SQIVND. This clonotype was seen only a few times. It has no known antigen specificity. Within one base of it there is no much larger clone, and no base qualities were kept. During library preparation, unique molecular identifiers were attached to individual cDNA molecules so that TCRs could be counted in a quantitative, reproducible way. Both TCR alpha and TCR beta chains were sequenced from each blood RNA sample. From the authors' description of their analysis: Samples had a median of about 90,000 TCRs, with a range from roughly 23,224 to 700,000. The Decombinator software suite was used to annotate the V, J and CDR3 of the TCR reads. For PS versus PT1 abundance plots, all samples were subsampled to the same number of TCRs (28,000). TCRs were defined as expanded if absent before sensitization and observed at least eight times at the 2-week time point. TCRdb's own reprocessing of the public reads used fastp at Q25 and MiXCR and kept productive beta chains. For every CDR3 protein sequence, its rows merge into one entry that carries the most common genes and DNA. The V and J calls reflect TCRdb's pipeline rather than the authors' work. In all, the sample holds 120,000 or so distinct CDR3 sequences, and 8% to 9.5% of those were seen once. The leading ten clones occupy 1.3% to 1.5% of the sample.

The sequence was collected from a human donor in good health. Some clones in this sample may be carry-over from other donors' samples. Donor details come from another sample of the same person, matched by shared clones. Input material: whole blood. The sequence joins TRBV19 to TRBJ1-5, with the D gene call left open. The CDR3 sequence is CASSRVMAMNNQPQHF. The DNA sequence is TGTGCCAGTAGTAGGGTAATGGCGATGAACAATCAGCCCCAGCATTTT.